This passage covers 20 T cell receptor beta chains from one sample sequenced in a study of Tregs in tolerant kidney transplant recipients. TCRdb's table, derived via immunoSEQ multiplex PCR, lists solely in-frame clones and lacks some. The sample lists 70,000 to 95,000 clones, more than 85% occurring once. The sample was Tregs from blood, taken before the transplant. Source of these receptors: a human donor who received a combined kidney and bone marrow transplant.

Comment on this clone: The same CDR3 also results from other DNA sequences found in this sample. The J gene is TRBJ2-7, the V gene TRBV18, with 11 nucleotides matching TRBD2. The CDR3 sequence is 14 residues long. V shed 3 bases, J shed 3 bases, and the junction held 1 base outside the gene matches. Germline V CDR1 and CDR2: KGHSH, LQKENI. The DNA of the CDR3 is TGTGCCAGCTCACCGGGACTAGCGGACTACGAGCAGTACTTC. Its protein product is CASSPGLADYEQYF.

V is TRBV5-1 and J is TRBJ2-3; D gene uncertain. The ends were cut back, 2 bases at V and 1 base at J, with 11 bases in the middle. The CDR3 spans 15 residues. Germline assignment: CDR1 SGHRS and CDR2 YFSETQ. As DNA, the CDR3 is TGCGCCAGCAGCTTTTTAGGGATGGGCACAGATACGCAGTATTTT. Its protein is CASSFLGMGTDTQYF.

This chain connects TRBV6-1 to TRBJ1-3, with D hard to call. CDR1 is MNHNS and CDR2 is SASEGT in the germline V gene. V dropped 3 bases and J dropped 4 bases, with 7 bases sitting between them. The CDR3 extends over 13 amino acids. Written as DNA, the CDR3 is TGTGCCAGCAGTGAGGCTCTGGGAAACACCATATATTTT. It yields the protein CASSEALGNTIYF.

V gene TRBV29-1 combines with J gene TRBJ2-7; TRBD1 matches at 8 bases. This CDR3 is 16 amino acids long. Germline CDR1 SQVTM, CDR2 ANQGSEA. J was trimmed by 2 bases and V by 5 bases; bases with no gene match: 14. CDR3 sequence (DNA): TGCAGCGTTCTGGGCTGGGCGGACAGGGTTACCTACGAGCAGTACTTC. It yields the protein CSVLGWADRVTYEQYF.

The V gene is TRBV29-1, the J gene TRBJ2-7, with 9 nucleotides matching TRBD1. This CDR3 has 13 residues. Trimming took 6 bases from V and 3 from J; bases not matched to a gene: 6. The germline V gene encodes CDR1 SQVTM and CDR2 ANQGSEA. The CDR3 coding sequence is TGCAGCGTCTCCGGGACAGGGTACTACGAGCAGTACTTC. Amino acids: CSVSGTGYYEQYF.

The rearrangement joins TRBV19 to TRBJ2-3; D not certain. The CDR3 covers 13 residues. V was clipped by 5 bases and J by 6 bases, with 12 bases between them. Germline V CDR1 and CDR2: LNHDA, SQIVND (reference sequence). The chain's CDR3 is CASSYLPPDTQYF. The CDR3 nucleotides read TGTGCCAGTAGTTACCTACCGCCGGATACGCAGTATTTT.

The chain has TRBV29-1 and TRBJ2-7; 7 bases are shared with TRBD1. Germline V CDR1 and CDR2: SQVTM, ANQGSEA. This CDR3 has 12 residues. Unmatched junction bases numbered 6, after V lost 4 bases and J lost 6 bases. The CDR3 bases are TGCAGCGTTGCGCAGGGGGTTGGCGAGCAGTACTTC. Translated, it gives CSVAQGVGEQYF.

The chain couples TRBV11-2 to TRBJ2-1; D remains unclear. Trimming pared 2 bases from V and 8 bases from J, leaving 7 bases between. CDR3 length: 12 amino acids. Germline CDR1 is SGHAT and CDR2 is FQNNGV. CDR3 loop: CASSLTEYEQFF. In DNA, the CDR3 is TGTGCCAGCAGCTTAACGGAGTATGAGCAGTTCTTC. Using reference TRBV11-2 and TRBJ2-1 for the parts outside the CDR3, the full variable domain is EAGVAQSPRYKIIEKRQSVAFWCNPISGHATLYWYQQILGQGPKLLIQFQNNGVVDDSQLPKDRFSAERLKGVDSTLKIQPAKLEDSAVYLCASSLTEYEQFFGPGTRLTVL.

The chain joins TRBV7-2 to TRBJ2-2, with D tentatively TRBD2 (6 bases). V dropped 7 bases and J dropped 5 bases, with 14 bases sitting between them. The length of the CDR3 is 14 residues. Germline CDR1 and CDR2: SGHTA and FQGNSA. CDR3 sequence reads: CASNSGLFTGELFF. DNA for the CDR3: TGTGCCAGCAACTCGGGACTTTTTACCGGGGAGCTGTTTTTT.

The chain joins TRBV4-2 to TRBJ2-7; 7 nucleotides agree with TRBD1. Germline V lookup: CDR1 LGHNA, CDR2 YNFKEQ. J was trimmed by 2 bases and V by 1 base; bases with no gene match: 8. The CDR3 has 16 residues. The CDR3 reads CASSQASGQGAYEQYF. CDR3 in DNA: TGTGCCAGCAGCCAAGCCTCGGGCCAGGGGGCCTACGAGCAGTACTTC.

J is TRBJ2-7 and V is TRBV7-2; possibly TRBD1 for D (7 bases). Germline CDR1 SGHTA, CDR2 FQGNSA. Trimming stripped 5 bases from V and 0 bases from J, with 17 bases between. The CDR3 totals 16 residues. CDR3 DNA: TGTGCCAGCAGCCCAGCAGGAGGGGGCGCCTCCTACGAGCAGTACTTC. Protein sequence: CASSPAGGGASYEQYF.

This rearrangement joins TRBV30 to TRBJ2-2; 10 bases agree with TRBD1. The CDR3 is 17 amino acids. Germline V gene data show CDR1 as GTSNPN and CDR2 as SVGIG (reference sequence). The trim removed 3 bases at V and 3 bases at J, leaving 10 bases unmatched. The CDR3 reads CAWRDRGDSKHTGELFF. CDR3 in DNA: TGTGCCTGGAGGGACAGGGGGGATTCCAAACACACCGGGGAGCTGTTTTTT.

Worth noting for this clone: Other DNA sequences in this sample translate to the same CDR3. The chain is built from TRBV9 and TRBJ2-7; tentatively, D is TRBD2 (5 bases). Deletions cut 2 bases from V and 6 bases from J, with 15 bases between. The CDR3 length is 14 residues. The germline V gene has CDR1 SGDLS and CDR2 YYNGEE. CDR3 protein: CASSVAGDVGEQYF. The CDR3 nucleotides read TGTGCCAGCAGCGTGGCCGGGGATGTGGGCGAGCAGTACTTC.

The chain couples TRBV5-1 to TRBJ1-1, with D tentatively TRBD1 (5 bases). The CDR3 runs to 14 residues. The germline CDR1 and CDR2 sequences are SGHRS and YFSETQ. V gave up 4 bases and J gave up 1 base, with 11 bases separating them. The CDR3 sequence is CASSPGQPNTEAFF. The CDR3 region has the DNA TGCGCCAGCAGCCCAGGACAACCGAACACTGAAGCTTTCTTT.

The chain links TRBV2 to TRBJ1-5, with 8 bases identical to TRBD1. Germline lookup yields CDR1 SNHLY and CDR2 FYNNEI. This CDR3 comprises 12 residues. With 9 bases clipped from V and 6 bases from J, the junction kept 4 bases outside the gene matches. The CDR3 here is CASRTGFQPQHF. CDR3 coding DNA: TGTGCCAGTCGGACAGGGTTTCAGCCCCAGCATTTT.

The CDR3 here is CASSTKGASNTGELFF. CDR3 in DNA: TGCGCCAGCAGCACAAAGGGGGCGTCGAACACCGGGGAGCTGTTTTTT. V is TRBV5-1 and J is TRBJ2-2; 7 bases match TRBD1. V was clipped by 4 bases and J by 0 bases; unmatched bases: 6. The CDR3 has 16 residues. In germline, CDR1 is SGHRS, CDR2 YFSETQ.

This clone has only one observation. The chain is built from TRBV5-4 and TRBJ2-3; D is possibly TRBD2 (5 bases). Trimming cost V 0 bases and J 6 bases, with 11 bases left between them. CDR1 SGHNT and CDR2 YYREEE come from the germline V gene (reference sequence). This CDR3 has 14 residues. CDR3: CASSLVSREDTQYF. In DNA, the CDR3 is TGTGCCAGCAGCTTGGTTTCTAGGGAGGATACGCAGTATTTT.

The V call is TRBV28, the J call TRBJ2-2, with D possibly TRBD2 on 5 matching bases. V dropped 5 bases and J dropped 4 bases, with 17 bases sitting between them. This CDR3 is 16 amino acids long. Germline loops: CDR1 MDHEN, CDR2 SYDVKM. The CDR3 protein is CASSTPVGEVTGELFF. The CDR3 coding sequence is TGTGCCAGCAGTACCCCGGTGGGAGAGGTCACCGGGGAGCTGTTTTTT.

CDR3 sequence (DNA): TGCGCCAGCAGCCCCTCCGGGACAGTCAAAGAGACCCAGTACTTC. The encoded protein is CASSPSGTVKETQYF. The chain combines TRBV5-1 with TRBJ2-5; 7 bases are a match to TRBD1. CDR3 length: 15 residues. V was pared by 4 bases and J by 3 bases, with 9 bases of the junction left unmatched. Germline CDR1 is SGHRS and CDR2 is YFSETQ.

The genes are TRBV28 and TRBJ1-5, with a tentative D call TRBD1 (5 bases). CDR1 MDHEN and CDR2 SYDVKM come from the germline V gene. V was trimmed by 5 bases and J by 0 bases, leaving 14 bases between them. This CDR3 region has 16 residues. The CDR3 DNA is TGTGCCAGCAGTATCCCTGACAGTTATAGCAATCAGCCCCAGCATTTT. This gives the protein CASSIPDSYSNQPQHF.